The subject of this entry is one T cell receptor beta chain. The antigen is not known. The record originates from a study of early T cells in non-severe SARS-CoV-2 infection. Background on the study: Sequenced material consisted of bulk RNA (from unsorted whole blood), and chains were unpaired. Whole-study findings and limits: Private and CD4 specificities were missed by VDJdb matching, which favored anti-spike CD8 responses.

The TCR library protocol was used to attach unique molecular identifiers. These identifiers were attached to individual cDNA molecules. TCRdb re-derived calls from the 5' RACE reads in MiXCR, one entry per CDR3 protein. Of 64,000 or so distinct CDR3 sequences in the sample, about 11% were seen once. The ends lost 3 bases at V and 4 bases at J; junction bases unmatched: 2. CDR1 and CDR2 (germline): DFQATT, SNEGSKA (reference sequence). CDR3 length: 13 amino acids. The TCR sequence derives from an adult who was a healthcare worker with PCR-confirmed SARS-CoV-2 infection or an uninfected control (not recorded which). Material: whole blood, obtained at baseline. V and J are TRBV20-1 and TRBJ2-5, with TRBD2 matching over 10 bases. CDR3 sequence reads: CSASGLAAETQYF. For the CDR3, the DNA is TGCAGTGCTAGCGGACTAGCGGCAGAGACCCAGTACTTC.